The entry below gives a single T cell receptor beta chain sequence along with its context. This receptor's antigen is unknown. No much larger clone is present one base from it, and per-base qualities are unavailable. The entry originates in a study of memory CD4+ T cells and cytomegalovirus serostatus (dated by TCRdb to between 2018 and 2021). In the study overall: The cohort comprised 33 healthy Belgian adults, 9 CMV seropositive and some 25 CMV seronegative. The study sequenced CD4+ memory TCRbeta repertoires of a Belgian cohort with known cytomegalovirus serostatus to replicate a published TCR-based CMV serostatus classifier.

Single viable CD3+CD4+CD8-CD45RO+ cells were sorted as memory CD4+ T cells on a FACSAria II. CMV serostatus was assessed using a Roche Elecsys assay, by which serum IgG against CMV pp150, pp28, p38 and p52 was detected. After the samples were thawed, total CD4+ T cells were enriched through positive selection using CD4 magnetic microbeads. The samples came from a different study that was designed specifically to examine the CD4+ T cell memory repertoire. Peripheral blood mononuclear cells were isolated and cryopreserved following standard operating procedures; serum was stored at -80 °C. CD3-PerCP (BW264/56), CD4-APC (RPA-T4), CD45RO-PE (UCHT1) and CD8-Pacific Orange (3B5) antibodies were used for staining, and non-viable cells were excluded with Sytox blue. The Quick-DNA Microprep Kit was used to extract genomic DNA from the sorted cells. TCRbeta DNA was amplified with the immunoSEQ hsTCRbeta kit following the manufacturer's protocol. TCRbeta libraries were sequenced on an Illumina MiSeq instrument. The authors processed their data as follows. Removing out-of-frame sequences left 2,204,828 distinct TCRbeta sequences, an average of approximately 61,000 per individual. Each individual was scored by the count of around 160 previously reported CMV-associated TCRbeta sequences and the total productive distinct TCRbeta count. A beta-binomial model was reimplemented in Python, and scikit-learn random forests with default parameters were trained on data from the US cohort. Classifier performance on the Belgian cohort was reported as the median AUC with percentile confidence intervals calculated over 10,000 bootstrap iterations. TCRdb re-hosts the immuneACCESS table, in-frame sequences only. Its copies lack some clones; in the studies checked, an unresolved V gene accounts for under half of them, and the cause for the rest is not known. V and J calls and clone size are as listed in that table; D and trimming were resolved from the DNA. The sample includes about 58,000 clones, with approximately 81% observed a single time. The biggest ten clones account for roughly 0.5% of the sample.

What the study reported, not specific to this receptor: Results were interpreted as suggesting that the CMV-associated TCR signature is largely present in the CD4+ memory repertoire. Of over 150 previously reported CMV-associated TCRbeta sequences, over 65 appeared in the CD4+ memory repertoires, each in one to five individuals. For CMV serostatus prediction, a median bootstrapped AUC of 0.95 was reached with the original framework, and a median bootstrapped AUC of roughly 0.92 was reached with a US-trained random forest. On the Belgian cohort, the classifier built on the original framework reached a median bootstrapped AUC of nearly 0.96, with a 95% CI of 0.76-1.00. Only CD4+CD45RO+ memory cells were sequenced, in contrast to the original study, in which naive and memory CD4+ and CD8+ populations were covered.

The CDR3 runs 15 residues from the cysteine to the phenylalanine. The entry retains the CDR3 DNA only, 45 bases that are in frame from base 1. V is trimmed back by 4 bases and J by 0 bases, and the junction contains 2 bases that no gene match accounts for. CDR1 and CDR2 (SGHTA, FQGTGA) derive from the germline V gene. The sample was memory CD4+ T cells from blood. The TCR was taken from an adult in good health and CMV-seronegative. Some clones in this sample may be carry-over from other donors' samples. Recombination connected TRBV7-3 to TRBJ1-2, with 10 junctional bases fitting TRBD1. The CDR3 region reads CASSSGTGANYGYTF. The DNA sequence follows: TGTGCCAGCAGCTCCGGGACAGGGGCTAACTATGGCTACACCTTC.